These 5 T cell receptor beta chains came from one sample sequenced in a study of shared clonotypes between healthy human individuals. Here immunoSEQ multiplex PCR was the method, and the copy in TCRdb shows in-frame clones only, minus some. This sample has about 1 million clones; approximately 76% occur once, and the top ten carry 1.2% to 1.5%. Material: memory CD4+ T cells sorted from blood. Documented subset: CD45RA-negative fraction. The source of these receptors is a man aged 18 to 29 in good health.

The CDR3 coding sequence is TGTGCCACCAGCAGCACTCGACAGGTCGGTGGGAGCAATCAGCCCCAGCATTTT. It translates to CATSSTRQVGGSNQPQHF. V and J are TRBV15 and TRBJ1-5, with D perhaps matching TRBD1 (6 bases). Germline values: CDR1 LNHNV, CDR2 YYDKDF (reference sequence). V lost 3 bases, J lost 1 base, and 19 bases lay in between. This CDR3 spans 18 amino acids.

This chain connects TRBV10-3 to TRBJ1-1, with unresolved D. V lost 0 bases to trimming and J lost 4 bases, with 9 bases between them. CDR3 length: 14 residues. CDR1 and CDR2 (germline): ENHRY, SYGVKD. The CDR3 loop is CAISESTGITEAFF. The CDR3 bases are TGTGCCATCAGTGAGTCCACGGGGATCACTGAAGCTTTCTTT.

The chain uses TRBV6-5 and TRBJ1-2; D call uncertain. V lost 4 bases, J lost 4 bases, and 16 bases lay in between. CDR3 size: 15 residues. Germline V lookup: CDR1 MNHEY, CDR2 SVGAGI. Here the CDR3 reads CASSSTRTGIYGYTF. The CDR3 DNA sequence: TGTGCCAGCAGTTCCACAAGGACCGGCATCTATGGCTACACCTTC.

This clone came up a few times. The V gene is TRBV6-1, the J gene TRBJ1-1; D is possibly TRBD1 (5 bases). Germline V gene sequence: CDR1 MNHNS, CDR2 SASEGT. There are 13 residues in the CDR3. Trimming cost V 5 bases and J 1 base, with 8 bases left between them. The CDR3 DNA reads as TGTGCCAGCAGTTCAGGGCGGAACACTGAAGCTTTCTTT. It is translated as CASSSGRNTEAFF.

The V gene is TRBV4-1, the J gene TRBJ2-7, with TRBD2 matching 12 bases. CDR1 and CDR2 (germline): MGHRA, YSYEKL. V was pared by 1 base and J by 4 bases, with 11 bases of the junction left unmatched. This CDR3 has 18 amino acids. The CDR3 region has the DNA TGCGCCAGCAGCCAAGCAGGTGGACTAGCGGGAAGAGGGTACGAGCAGTACTTC. It codes for CASSQAGGLAGRGYEQYF.